The source of this TCR beta chain is a study of T cell changes during pregnancy in multiple sclerosis. TCRdb keeps only in-frame clones here, not all; method: immunoSEQ multiplex PCR. The sample has about 49,000 clones; just under 95% are singletons. CDR3 size: 14 residues. Germline V gene sequence: CDR1 SGHVS, CDR2 FNYEAQ. The V segment lost 4 bases and the J segment 2 bases; nucleotides outside the gene matches: 3. The input for sequencing was CD8+ T cells from peripheral blood mononuclear cells, taken in the first trimester of pregnancy. The TCR sequence derives from a female donor with multiple sclerosis, enrolled in a pregnancy study. The chain uses TRBV7-6 and TRBJ2-3, with TRBD2 identical over 7 bases. CDR3 in amino acids: CASSSGTTTDTQYF. CDR3 coding DNA: TGTGCCAGCAGCTCAGGGACTACCACAGATACGCAGTATTTT.